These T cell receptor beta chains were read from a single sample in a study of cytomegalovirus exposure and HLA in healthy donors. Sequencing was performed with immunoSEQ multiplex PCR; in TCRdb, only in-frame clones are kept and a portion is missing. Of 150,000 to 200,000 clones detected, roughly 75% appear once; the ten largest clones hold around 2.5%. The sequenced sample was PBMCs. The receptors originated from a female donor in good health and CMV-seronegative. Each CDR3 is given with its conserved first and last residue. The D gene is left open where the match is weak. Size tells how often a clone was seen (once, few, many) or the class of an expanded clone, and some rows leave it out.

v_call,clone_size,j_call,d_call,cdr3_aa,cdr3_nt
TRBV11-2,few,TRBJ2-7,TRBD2,CASSWGGPGGAYEQYF,TGTGCCAGCAGCTGGGGGGGACCGGGGGGGGCCTACGAGCAGTACTTC
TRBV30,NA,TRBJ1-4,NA,CAWSARGRVDGKLFF,TGTGCCTGGAGTGCCAGGGGCAGGGTAGATGGAAAACTGTTTTTT
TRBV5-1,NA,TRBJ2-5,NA,CASSSGTAGSETQYF,TGCGCCAGCAGCTCCGGGACTGCAGGATCAGAGACCCAGTACTTC
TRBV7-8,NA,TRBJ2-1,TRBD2,CASAGTSGFDEQFF,TGTGCCAGCGCCGGGACTAGCGGTTTCGATGAGCAGTTCTTC
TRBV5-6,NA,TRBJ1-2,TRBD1,CASSGVDRGRRNYGYTF,TGTGCCAGCAGCGGCGTAGACAGGGGCCGACGTAACTATGGCTACACCTTC
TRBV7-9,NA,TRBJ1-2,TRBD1,CASSSTGTGAGYGYTF,TGTGCCAGCAGTTCGACGGGGACAGGGGCCGGCTATGGCTACACCTTC
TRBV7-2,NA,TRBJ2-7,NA,CASTLNQQGIGHEQYF,TGTGCCAGCACCCTAAATCAACAGGGCATAGGCCACGAGCAGTACTTC
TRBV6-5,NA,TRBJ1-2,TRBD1,CASRTGVNGYTF,TGTGCCAGCAGAACAGGGGTAAATGGCTACACCTTC
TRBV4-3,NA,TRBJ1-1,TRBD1,CASSQDRQGATEAFF,TGCGCCAGCAGCCAAGACCGACAGGGGGCTACTGAAGCTTTCTTT
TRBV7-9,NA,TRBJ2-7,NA,CASSGDSYEQYF,TGTGCCAGTTCGGGGGACTCCTACGAGCAGTACTTC
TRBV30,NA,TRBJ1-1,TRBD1,CAWSGDRTIGFRGWNTEAFF,TGTGCCTGGAGTGGGGACAGGACTATAGGATTTCGGGGATGGAACACTGAAGCTTTCTTT
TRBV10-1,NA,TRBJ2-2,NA,CASSANEAGELFF,TGCGCCAGCAGCGCGAACGAGGCCGGGGAGCTGTTTTTT
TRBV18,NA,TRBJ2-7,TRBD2,CASSPRLAGDYEQYF,TGTGCCAGCTCACCCCGACTAGCGGGAGACTACGAGCAGTACTTC
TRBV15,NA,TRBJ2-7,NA,CATSREAGAPDEQYF,TGTGCCACCAGCAGAGAGGCGGGGGCCCCCGACGAGCAGTACTTC
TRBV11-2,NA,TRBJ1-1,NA,CASSQTVSGAFF,TGTGCCAGCAGTCAGACAGTTTCGGGAGCTTTCTTT
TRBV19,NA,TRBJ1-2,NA,CASTPSEVLYGYTF,TGTGCCAGTACTCCTTCGGAGGTACTCTATGGCTACACCTTC
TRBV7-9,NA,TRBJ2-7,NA,CSSSWDTAYEQYF,TGTTCCAGCAGCTGGGACACGGCGTACGAGCAGTACTTC
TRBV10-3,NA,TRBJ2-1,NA,CAISDPTRHNEQFF,TGTGCCATCAGTGACCCCACTAGACACAATGAGCAGTTCTTC
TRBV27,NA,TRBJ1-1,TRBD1,CASRGTGRNTEAFF,TGTGCCAGCAGGGGGACAGGGAGGAACACTGAAGCTTTCTTT
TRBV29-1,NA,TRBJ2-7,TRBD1,CSVTGWGHEQYF,TGCAGCGTGACAGGGTGGGGCCACGAGCAGTACTTC
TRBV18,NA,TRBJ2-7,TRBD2,CASSSQAGGRDEQYF,TGTGCCAGCTCATCACAAGCGGGAGGCCGGGACGAGCAGTACTTC
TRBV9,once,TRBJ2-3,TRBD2,CASSLSGATDTQYF,TGTGCCAGCAGCCTTAGCGGGGCCACAGATACGCAGTATTTT
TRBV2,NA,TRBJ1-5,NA,CASSVGGNQPQHF,TGTGCCAGCAGTGTGGGGGGGAATCAGCCCCAGCATTTT
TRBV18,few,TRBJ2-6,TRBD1,CASSPIVPGQGISSGANVLTF,TGTGCCAGCTCACCAATAGTCCCGGGACAGGGTATCTCCTCTGGGGCCAACGTCCTGACTTTC
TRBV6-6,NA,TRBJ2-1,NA,CASSLIDNVAEQFF,TGTGCCAGCAGTTTAATTGACAACGTGGCTGAGCAGTTCTTC
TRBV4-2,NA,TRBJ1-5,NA,CASSQDPAGLNQPQHF,TGTGCCAGCAGCCAAGATCCGGCAGGCCTAAATCAGCCCCAGCATTTT
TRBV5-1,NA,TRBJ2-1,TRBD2,CASSLASGSPSYNEQFF,TGCGCCAGCAGCTTGGCTAGCGGGAGCCCTTCCTACAATGAGCAGTTCTTC
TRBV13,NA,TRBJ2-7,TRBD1,CASSLVGQGNEQYF,TGTGCCAGCAGCTTAGTCGGACAGGGGAACGAGCAGTACTTC
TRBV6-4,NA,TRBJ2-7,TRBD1,CASSHRDRTYEQYF,TGTGCCAGCAGTCACCGGGACAGGACCTACGAGCAGTACTTC
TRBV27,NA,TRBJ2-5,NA,CASSPRALGNQETQYF,TGTGCCAGCAGTCCGCGGGCCTTGGGGAACCAAGAGACCCAGTACTTC
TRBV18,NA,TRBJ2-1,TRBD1,CASSPGTGHNEQFF,TGTGCCAGCTCGCCCGGGACAGGGCACAATGAGCAGTTCTTC
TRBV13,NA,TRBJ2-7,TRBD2,CASSSSLGRDEQYF,TGTGCCAGCAGCTCTAGCTTAGGGAGGGACGAGCAGTACTTC
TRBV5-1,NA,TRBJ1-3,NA,CASSLEPGKVGAGNTIYF,TGCGCCAGCAGCTTGGAGCCAGGGAAAGTGGGCGCTGGAAACACCATATATTTT
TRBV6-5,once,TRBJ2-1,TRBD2,CASRTSGTDEQFF,TGTGCCAGTCGGACTAGCGGGACTGATGAGCAGTTCTTC
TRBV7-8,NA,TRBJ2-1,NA,CASSPARGGEQFF,TGTGCCAGCAGCCCCGCACGCGGTGGTGAGCAGTTCTTC
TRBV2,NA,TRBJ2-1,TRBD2,CASSELLAGGGNEQFF,TGTGCCAGCAGTGAGCTACTAGCGGGGGGCGGGAATGAGCAGTTCTTC
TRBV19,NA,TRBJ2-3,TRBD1,CASSNRGHTSTDTQYF,TGTGCCAGTAGTAACAGGGGGCACACTAGCACAGATACGCAGTATTTT
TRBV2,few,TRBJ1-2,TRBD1,CASRTGLSGGYTF,TGTGCCAGCAGGACAGGGCTCTCTGGGGGCTACACCTTC
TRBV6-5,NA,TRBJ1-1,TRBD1,CASSPQTGRTEAFF,TGTGCCAGCAGTCCTCAGACAGGGAGAACTGAAGCTTTCTTT
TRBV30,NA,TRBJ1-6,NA,CAGNRRDNSPLHF,TGTGCCGGGAACAGGAGAGATAATTCACCCCTCCACTTT
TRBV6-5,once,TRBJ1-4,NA,CASRRGEKLFF,TGTGCCAGCAGAAGGGGTGAAAAACTGTTTTTT
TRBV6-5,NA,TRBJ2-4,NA,CASRLADSQYF,TGTGCCAGCAGGCTAGCGGACAGTCAGTACTTC
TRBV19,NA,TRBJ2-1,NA,CASSAGYSYNEQFF,TGTGCCAGTAGTGCGGGGTACTCCTACAATGAGCAGTTCTTC
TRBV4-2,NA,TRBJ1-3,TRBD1,CASSQETGASGNTIYF,TGTGCCAGCAGCCAAGAGACAGGGGCGTCGGGAAACACCATATATTTT
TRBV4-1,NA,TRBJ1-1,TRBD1,CASSSRTGDTEAFF,TGCGCCAGCAGCTCCCGGACAGGCGACACTGAAGCTTTCTTT
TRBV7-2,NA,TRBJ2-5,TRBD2,CASSLLFIGERGETQYF,TGTGCCAGCAGCTTATTATTTATTGGGGAGCGGGGAGAGACCCAGTACTTC
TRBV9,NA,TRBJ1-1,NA,CASSVTGYTEAFF,TGTGCCAGCAGCGTCACAGGATACACTGAAGCTTTCTTT